The 29 T cell receptor beta chains in this list originate from one sample, sequenced in a study of cytomegalovirus exposure and HLA in healthy donors. The PCR had 60 Vbeta and 13 Jbeta primers. TCRdb's table, derived via immunoSEQ multiplex PCR, lists solely in-frame clones and lacks some. This table has 150,000 to 200,000 clones, over 75% appearing once. Sample: PBMCs. These receptors all come from a woman aged 30 to 39 in good health and CMV-seronegative.

The chain links TRBV27 to TRBJ2-1, with 13 bases matching TRBD2. CDR3 length: 19 residues. Trimming cost V 5 bases and J 0 bases; bases outside gene matches: 10. The germline V gene has CDR1 MNHEY and CDR2 SMNVEV (reference sequence). The DNA for the CDR3 is TGTGCCAGCAGTCCCGGACTAGCGGGGGTGACCTACTCCTACAATGAGCAGTTCTTC. This translates into CASSPGLAGVTYSYNEQFF.

The rearrangement links TRBV5-1 to TRBJ2-5; a possible D gene is TRBD1 (6 bases). The CDR3 totals 14 residues. Looked up from germline, CDR1 is SGHRS and CDR2 is YFSETQ. V lost 4 bases and J 1 base, leaving 11 bases between the germline ends. CDR3 sequence (DNA): TGCGCCAGCAGCGGCGGACAGCTCCAAGAGACCCAGTACTTC. Its protein is CASSGGQLQETQYF. Full variable domain (rest looked up from reference TRBV5-1 and TRBJ2-5): KAGVTQTPRYLIKTRGQQVTLSCSPISGHRSVSWYQQTPGQGLQFLFEYFSETQRNKGNFPGRFSGRQFSNSRSEMNVSTLELGDSALYLCASSGGQLQETQYFGPGTRLLVL.

The J gene is TRBJ2-3, the V gene TRBV30; TRBD2 matches at 7 bases. Trimming cost V 2 bases and J 3 bases; bases outside gene matches: 5. This CDR3 comprises 14 residues. Germline V lookup: CDR1 GTSNPN, CDR2 SVGIG (reference sequence). CDR3 residues: CAWSPGGGTDTQYF. CDR3 in DNA: TGTGCCTGGAGTCCGGGCGGGGGAACAGATACGCAGTATTTT.

CDR3 residues: CASSFAADRNTEAFF. CDR3 nucleotides: TGCGCCAGCAGCTTCGCGGCGGACAGGAACACTGAAGCTTTCTTT. This sequence joins TRBV5-1 and TRBJ1-1, with a tentative D call TRBD1 (6 bases). There are 15 residues in the CDR3. The V end lost 2 bases, the J end lost 1 base, and 12 bases lay between the germline ends. Germline V gene lookup returns CDR1 SGHRS and CDR2 YFSETQ.

The chain employs TRBV5-4 and TRBJ1-1, with a possible D match to TRBD1 (5 bases). The length of the CDR3 is 15 residues. Trimming cost V 0 bases and J 5 bases, with 14 bases left between them. Germline CDR1 reads SGHNT; CDR2 reads YYREEE (reference sequence). This CDR3 reads CASSLELGRGTEAFF. In DNA, the CDR3 is TGTGCCAGCAGCTTGGAGTTGGGGCGTGGGACTGAAGCTTTCTTT. The variable domain in full, with the rest retrieved from reference TRBV5-4 and TRBJ1-1, is ETGVTQSPTHLIKTRGQQVTLRCSSQSGHNTVSWYQQALGQGPQFIFQYYREEENGRGNFPPRFSGLQFPNYSSELNVNALELDDSALYLCASSLELGRGTEAFFGQGTRLTVV.

The genes are TRBV10-3 and TRBJ1-2; no definite D call. V dropped 3 bases and J dropped 7 bases, with 6 bases sitting between them. The CDR3 loop spans 11 amino acids. Germline loops: CDR1 ENHRY, CDR2 SYGVKD. The CDR3 bases are TGTGCCATCAGTGATCCCCGTGGCTACACCTTC. This translates into CAISDPRGYTF.

This clone has just one count. Written as DNA, the CDR3 is TGTGCCAGCAGTTTAACGAGGCGCACTGAAGCTTTCTTT. Its protein is CASSLTRRTEAFF. J is TRBJ1-1 and V is TRBV27; D remains unclear. The length of the CDR3 is 13 residues. Per germline, CDR1 MNHEY and CDR2 SMNVEV (reference sequence). The V end lost 2 bases, the J end lost 4 bases, and 8 bases lay between the germline ends.

The CDR3 bases are TGCGCCAGCAGCTTGGCCGGACTAGCGGGGGGGCTTGGGGAGACCCAGTACTTC. Translated: CASSLAGLAGGLGETQYF. V and J are TRBV5-1 and TRBJ2-5; TRBD2 matches at 15 bases. Per the germline V gene, CDR1 is SGHRS and CDR2 is YFSETQ. V shed 0 bases and J 5 bases; nucleotides not matched to a gene: 8. The CDR3 spans 18 residues.

The chain links TRBV4-1 to TRBJ2-2; no reliable D call. This CDR3 has 15 residues. V lost 3 bases and J lost 1, with 9 bases in between. Looked up from germline, CDR1 is MGHRA and CDR2 is YSYEKL. CDR3 residues: CASSHGSGNTGELFF. The CDR3 bases are TGCGCCAGCAGCCATGGGTCAGGGAACACCGGGGAGCTGTTTTTT.

This chain uses TRBV7-2 with TRBJ2-7, with 10 bases matching TRBD1. Trimming at V came to 5 bases and at J to 2 bases, leaving 9 bases not matched to a gene. Germline loops: CDR1 SGHTA, CDR2 FQGNSA. The CDR3 is 16 amino acids. This chain's CDR3 is CASSLLSGTGAYEQYF. CDR3 DNA: TGTGCCAGCAGCCTACTATCCGGGACAGGGGCCTACGAGCAGTACTTC.

This rearrangement joins TRBV4-1 to TRBJ2-5, with 9 bases aligning to TRBD2. This CDR3 comprises 16 residues. J gave up 1 base and V 5 bases, and 8 bases lay outside the gene matches. Germline CDR1 and CDR2: MGHRA and YSYEKL. The CDR3 DNA sequence: TGCGCCAGCAGCGTTACGAGCGGGGGGACCCAAGAGACCCAGTACTTC. It encodes CASSVTSGGTQETQYF.

In nucleotides, the CDR3 is TGTGCCAGCTCACCACTTGCAGGGCTGAATTCACCCCTCCACTTT. Translated: CASSPLAGLNSPLHF. The chain is built from TRBV18 and TRBJ1-6; TRBD1 is a possible D gene (5 bases). The ends were cut back, 1 base at V and 7 bases at J, with 11 bases in the middle. The CDR3 length is 15 residues. Germline V lookup: CDR1 KGHSH, CDR2 LQKENI.

The gene calls are TRBV7-9 and TRBJ1-6, with D hard to call. Germline lookup yields CDR1 SEHNR and CDR2 FQNEAQ (reference sequence). This CDR3 region has 15 residues. V gave up 5 bases and J gave up 7 bases, with 15 bases separating them. The CDR3 coding sequence is TGTGCCAGCAGCCCTTTCGGGGTAGGCAATTCACCCCTCCACTTT. Protein sequence: CASSPFGVGNSPLHF.

Only one count was recorded for this clone. The chain combines TRBV7-2 with TRBJ1-2, with D tentatively TRBD1 (6 bases). Trimming took 1 base from V and 1 from J, leaving 7 bases between them. In germline, CDR1 is SGHTA, CDR2 FQGNSA. The CDR3 runs to 14 residues. The CDR3 DNA follows: TGTGCCAGCAGCTTAGAACAGGGTAACTATGGCTACACCTTC. This codes for CASSLEQGNYGYTF.

This clone was seen only a few times. The chain is built from TRBV5-4 and TRBJ1-3; 8 bases line up with TRBD1. The germline V gene encodes CDR1 SGHNT and CDR2 YYREEE (reference sequence). Trimming removed 2 bases from V and 0 bases from J; junction bases left unmatched: 7. The CDR3 contains 17 residues. CDR3 sequence reads: CASSLRTGQLSGNTIYF. Here the CDR3 DNA reads TGTGCCAGCAGCTTAAGGACAGGGCAGCTCTCTGGAAACACCATATATTTT.

In this sample, this clone turned up once. The chain couples TRBV5-1 to TRBJ2-3, with 11 bases lining up with TRBD1. CDR3 length equals 15 residues. CDR1 and CDR2 from the germline V gene are SGHRS and YFSETQ. The V gene end was trimmed by 4 bases and the J gene end by 7 bases; junction bases not matched to a gene: 8. The CDR3 coding sequence is TGCGCCAGCAGCCGGGACAGGGGGGGAGGCCATACGCAGTATTTT. It specifies CASSRDRGGGHTQYF. Variable domain in full (rest from reference TRBV5-1 and TRBJ2-3): KAGVTQTPRYLIKTRGQQVTLSCSPISGHRSVSWYQQTPGQGLQFLFEYFSETQRNKGNFPGRFSGRQFSNSRSEMNVSTLELGDSALYLCASSRDRGGGHTQYFGPGTRLTVL.

The chain's CDR3 is CASSPPDREETQYF. For the CDR3, the DNA is TGTGCCAGCTCACCACCGGACAGAGAAGAGACCCAGTACTTC. The V gene is TRBV18, the J gene TRBJ2-5; tentatively, D is TRBD1 (6 bases). With 0 bases removed from V and 3 bases from J, the gap between germline ends came to 8 bases. The CDR3 has 14 amino acids. CDR1 is KGHSH and CDR2 is LQKENI in the germline V gene.

V is TRBV5-6 and J is TRBJ2-1, with 7 bases lining up with TRBD2. Trimming at V came to 4 bases and at J to 9 bases, leaving 10 bases not matched to a gene. Germline V lookup: CDR1 SGHDT, CDR2 YYEEEE. This CDR3 comprises 14 residues. The CDR3 DNA reads TGTGCCAGCAGCCCGATGGGGGGGGTCATTGAGCAGTTCTTC. It is translated as CASSPMGGVIEQFF.

DNA for the CDR3: TGCGCCAGCAGCAAACAGGGGAGCACTGAAGCTTTCTTT. It codes for CASSKQGSTEAFF. This chain uses TRBV5-1 with TRBJ1-1; 7 bases are shared with TRBD1. V lost 4 bases to trimming and J lost 4 bases; unmatched junction nucleotides: 4. The CDR3 covers 13 residues. Per germline, CDR1 SGHRS and CDR2 YFSETQ.

This clone was seen a handful of times. This rearrangement joins TRBV27 to TRBJ2-2; 9 bases map to TRBD1. The V and J ends lost 10 bases and 6 bases, in that order; junction bases with no gene match: 9. Germline CDR1 and CDR2: MNHEY and SMNVEV (reference sequence). CDR3 size: 14 residues. The CDR3, as DNA: TGTGCCACTGGGACAGGGCGAAGCGCCGGGGAGCTGTTTTTT. This codes for CATGTGRSAGELFF.

The CDR3 loop reads CASSVNLAAYEQYF. For the CDR3, the DNA is TGTGCCAGCAGCGTTAACCTAGCGGCGTACGAGCAGTACTTC. The V and J genes are TRBV9 and TRBJ2-7; 7 nucleotides match TRBD2. Trimming at V came to 2 bases and at J to 4 bases, leaving 6 bases not matched to a gene. The CDR3 runs 14 residues. Germline V gives CDR1 SGDLS, CDR2 YYNGEE.

This clone was found a few times. The chain links TRBV5-1 to TRBJ2-3, with TRBD2 matching over 8 bases. The CDR3 is 16 residues long. The J segment lost 5 bases and the V segment lost 4 bases, leaving 12 bases of the junction unmatched. In germline, CDR1 is SGHRS, CDR2 YFSETQ. The CDR3 sequence: CASSGGRGAPRDTQYF. The CDR3 region has the DNA TGCGCCAGCAGCGGGGGGCGGGGGGCCCCCCGAGATACGCAGTATTTT. Full variable domain (missing parts from reference TRBV5-1 and TRBJ2-3): KAGVTQTPRYLIKTRGQQVTLSCSPISGHRSVSWYQQTPGQGLQFLFEYFSETQRNKGNFPGRFSGRQFSNSRSEMNVSTLELGDSALYLCASSGGRGAPRDTQYFGPGTRLTVL.

This chain uses TRBV9 with TRBJ1-1, with D possibly TRBD1 on 5 matching bases. CDR1 and CDR2 from the germline V gene are SGDLS and YYNGEE. The CDR3 sequence is 15 residues long. V was pared by 3 bases and J by 1 base, with 13 bases between. CDR3 loop: CASSAGVTANTEAFF. CDR3 DNA: TGTGCCAGCAGCGCGGGGGTAACAGCGAACACTGAAGCTTTCTTT. Full variable domain (outside the CDR3, taken from reference TRBV9 and TRBJ1-1): DSGVTQTPKHLITATGQRVTLRCSPRSGDLSVYWYQQSLDQGLQFLIQYYNGEERAKGNILERFSAQQFPDLHSELNLSSLELGDSALYFCASSAGVTANTEAFFGQGTRLTVV.

V gene TRBV27 combines with J gene TRBJ2-5; TRBD1 aligns across 10 bases. Trimming took 6 bases from V and 1 from J; bases not matched to a gene: 11. Germline V gene sequence: CDR1 MNHEY, CDR2 SMNVEV (reference sequence). The CDR3 totals 17 residues. The CDR3 DNA is TGTGCCAGCAGGGAAACTCTAGGGACAGGGGCCCAAGAGACCCAGTACTTC. As protein: CASRETLGTGAQETQYF.

The chain couples TRBV11-2 to TRBJ2-1; 11 nucleotides agree with TRBD2. CDR1 is SGHAT and CDR2 is FQNNGV in the germline V gene. Losses at the gene ends were 2 bases for V and 4 bases for J; bases not matched to a gene: 10. This CDR3 region has 18 residues. CDR3 in amino acids: CASSLSPHASGGYNEQFF. The CDR3 DNA reads as TGTGCCAGCAGCTTATCCCCCCATGCTAGCGGGGGGTACAATGAGCAGTTCTTC.

This clone was observed a single time. The J gene is TRBJ1-2, the V gene TRBV27; possible D gene TRBD1, 5 bases. The CDR3 contains 13 residues. Germline-derived CDR1 and CDR2 are MNHEY and SMNVEV (reference sequence). V was trimmed by 0 bases and J by 4 bases, leaving 6 bases between them. For the CDR3, the DNA is TGTGCCAGCAGTTTATCCAGGGTCTATGGCTACACCTTC. This gives the protein CASSLSRVYGYTF.

The DNA for the CDR3 is TGTGCCAGCAGCTCGACAGGGGGTCCTGGAAACACCATATATTTT. As protein: CASSSTGGPGNTIYF. The rearrangement links TRBV7-3 to TRBJ1-3; TRBD1 agrees at 9 bases. The CDR3 runs to 15 residues. Germline assignment: CDR1 SGHTA and CDR2 FQGTGA. Germline trimming cut 4 bases from V and 2 bases from J; bases unmatched to any gene: 3.

The J gene is TRBJ1-1, the V gene TRBV10-3; 7 bases fit TRBD1. Losses at the gene ends were 9 bases for V and 4 bases for J; bases not matched to a gene: 11. There are 14 residues in the CDR3. The germline V gene has CDR1 ENHRY and CDR2 SYGVKD. This CDR3 is CAIAPTGEVTEAFF. The CDR3 nucleotides are TGTGCCATAGCTCCAACAGGGGAGGTCACTGAAGCTTTCTTT.

This chain connects TRBV2 to TRBJ2-7; D is unclear. In germline, CDR1 is SNHLY, CDR2 FYNNEI. The CDR3 is 12 residues long. V was shortened by 6 bases and J by 7 bases, with 13 bases between the two germline ends. CDR3 DNA: TGTGCCAGCAGCCGAGGCCAACGAGAGCAGTACTTC. Its translation: CASSRGQREQYF. Supplemented by reference TRBV2 and TRBJ2-7, the full variable domain reads EPEVTQTPSHQVTQMGQEVILRCVPISNHLYFYWYRQILGQKVEFLVSFYNNEISEKSEIFDDQFSVERPDGSNFTLKIRSTKLEDSAMYFCASSRGQREQYFGPGTRLTVT.